The 15 T cell receptor beta chains presented below share a single source sample, sequenced in a study of T cells in Graves' hyperthyroidism and ophthalmopathy. RNA transcripts gave rise to amplified TCR beta CDR3 regions. The HTBI primer set drove a first-round RT-PCR of the TCR CDR3. TCRdb re-analysed the multiplex PCR reads in MiXCR, keeping a single row per CDR3 protein. Of 700,000 or so distinct CDR3 sequences listed, around 15% are singletons. Material: blood. All receptors derive from a woman aged 50 to 65 with Graves' ophthalmopathy.

This clonotype occurred once. J is TRBJ1-5 and V is TRBV10-3; 7 nucleotides align to TRBD1. The ends lost 10 bases at V and 4 bases at J; junction bases unmatched: 4. CDR3 length equals 12 residues. The germline CDR1 and CDR2 sequences are ENHRY and SYGVKD. The CDR3 DNA reads as TGTGCCACCGCGGGACAGAATCAGCCCCAGCATTTT. Encoded protein: CATAGQNQPQHF.

The rearrangement links TRBV20-1 to TRBJ1-5, with TRBD1 identical over 10 bases. The CDR3 has 13 amino acids. Germline CDR1 and CDR2: DFQATT and SNEGSKA (reference sequence). J gave up 6 bases and V 5 bases, and 4 bases lay outside the gene matches. The CDR3 region is CSAAGTGVQPQHF. CDR3 coding DNA: TGCAGTGCTGCCGGGACAGGGGTTCAGCCCCAGCATTTT.

The sample holds a few counts of this clonotype. Mismatch with germline at one junction end may stem from a read error. This chain connects TRBV10-3 to TRBJ2-3, with D possibly being TRBD1 (5 bases). The CDR3 spans 14 residues. Germline values: CDR1 ENHRY, CDR2 SYGVKD. The CDR3: CAISESLSTGTQYF. The DNA of the CDR3 is TGTGCCATCAGTGAGTCGTTATCCACAGGTACGCAGTATTTT.

CDR3 loop: CASSQNGLAEETQYF. The DNA for the CDR3 is TGCGCCAGCAGCCAGAACGGACTAGCGGAAGAGACCCAGTACTTC. The chain combines TRBV4-1 with TRBJ2-5, with TRBD2 identical over 10 bases. Germline loops: CDR1 MGHRA, CDR2 YSYEKL. CDR3 length equals 15 residues. With V trimmed by 3 bases and J by 3 bases, 4 bases remained unmatched.

CDR3 amino acids: CASSVGGGGPMDEQYF. The CDR3 region has the DNA TGTGCCAGCAGCGTAGGGGGGGGCGGGCCGATGGACGAGCAGTACTTC. The J gene is TRBJ2-7, the V gene TRBV9; weak D call: TRBD2 (7 bases). There are 16 residues in the CDR3. Looked up from germline, CDR1 is SGDLS and CDR2 is YYNGEE. Deletions cut 0 bases from V and 5 bases from J, with 18 bases between.

This clonotype has at least ten counts. This chain uses TRBV27 with TRBJ2-3; the D gene is possibly TRBD1 (6 bases). Trimming shortened V by 6 bases and J by 2 bases, and 15 bases separated the two germline ends. This CDR3 has 15 residues. Germline V gene data show CDR1 as MNHEY and CDR2 as SMNVEV (reference sequence). The CDR3 coding sequence is TGTGCCAGCAGCTCGGACAGTCAATTCACAGATACGCAGTATTTT. Residues: CASSSDSQFTDTQYF.

Concerning this clonotype itself: Given the absence of the conserved phenylalanine or tryptophan at the CDR3 end, a read error is likely. The chain uses TRBV28 and TRBJ2-3, with no clear D. V was cut by 3 bases and J by 0 bases, with 10 bases left in between. Germline V CDR1 and CDR2: MDHEN, SYDVKM. The CDR3 is 15 residues long. The DNA of the CDR3 is TGTGCCAGCAGTTTTGTAGCCTCTAGCACAGATACGCAGTATCTT. Translation: CASSFVASSTDTQYL.

This clonotype has ten or more counts. The gene calls are TRBV28 and TRBJ1-2; the match to TRBD1 covers 8 bases. The V and J ends lost 9 bases and 5 bases, in that order; junction bases with no gene match: 5. Germline CDR1 reads MDHEN; CDR2 reads SYDVKM. The CDR3 loop spans 12 amino acids. The CDR3 DNA follows: TGTGCCAGTACGACAGGGGCATATGGCTACACCTTC. This sequence encodes CASTTGAYGYTF.

A few counts support this clonotype. The chain links TRBV9 to TRBJ1-3; D uncertain. In germline, CDR1 is SGDLS, CDR2 YYNGEE. V lost 5 bases, J lost 4 bases, and 16 bases lay in between. The CDR3 consists of 15 residues. The DNA of the CDR3 is TGTGCCAGCAGTCTATTGAGTGGTTCGGGAAACACCATATATTTT. This sequence encodes CASSLLSGSGNTIYF.

This chain connects TRBV7-9 to TRBJ2-5; 7 nucleotides agree with TRBD2. The CDR3 runs to 14 residues. Germline V gene lookup returns CDR1 SEHNR and CDR2 FQNEAQ (reference sequence). V shed 0 bases and J 4 bases; nucleotides not matched to a gene: 2. This CDR3 is CASSLAGGTETQYF. DNA for the CDR3: TGTGCCAGCAGCTTAGCGGGAGGGACAGAGACCCAGTACTTC.

This clonotype was seen at least ten times. The V call is TRBV7-2, the J call TRBJ2-2; no definite D call. CDR1 and CDR2 (germline): SGHTA, FQGNSA. V lost 4 bases to trimming and J lost 3 bases, with 6 bases between them. This CDR3 comprises 13 residues. The CDR3 sequence: CASSSKDTGELFF. As DNA, the CDR3 is TGTGCCAGCAGCTCGAAAGACACCGGGGAGCTGTTTTTT.

Of note for this clonotype: The conserved phenylalanine or tryptophan normally closing the CDR3 is absent here, so this likely arose from a read error. This chain joins TRBV5-1 and TRBJ2-1, with a weak D call TRBD1 (6 bases). The CDR3 is made up of 13 amino acids. Trimming stripped 3 bases from V and 6 bases from J, with 10 bases between. Germline V gene data show CDR1 as SGHRS and CDR2 as YFSETQ. For the CDR3, the DNA is TGCGCCAGCAGCTCGCAACAGGGCAATGAGCAGTTCCTC. Its translation is CASSSQQGNEQFL.

At least ten counts were recorded for this clonotype. The rearrangement links TRBV4-3 to TRBJ2-5; possibly TRBD1 for D (5 bases). CDR3 length: 13 residues. Germline V CDR1 and CDR2: LGHNA, YSLEER. Trimming cost V 4 bases and J 1 base, with 7 bases left between them. CDR3 nucleotide sequence: TGCGCCAGCAGCCGACAGCTCCAAGAGACCCAGTACTTC. This encodes CASSRQLQETQYF.

Of note for this clonotype: A read error is possible here, since a much larger clone lies one base away. The gene calls are TRBV6-2 or TRBV6-3 and TRBJ1-5, with 8 bases that match TRBD1. The length of the CDR3 is 19 residues. Trimming at V came to 5 bases and at J to 2 bases, leaving 17 bases not matched to a gene. Germline V gives CDR1 MNHEY, CDR2 SVGEGT. The CDR3 reads CASSLGQGSLTKGNQPQHF. Written as DNA, the CDR3 is TGTGCCAGCAGTCTCGGACAGGGATCGTTAACTAAGGGCAATCAGCCCCAGCATTTT.

This clonotype appeared many times. The V call is TRBV4-1, the J call TRBJ1-1; no clear D gene. The CDR3 has 15 amino acids. Per germline, CDR1 MGHRA and CDR2 YSYEKL. V shed 0 bases and J shed 0 bases, with 8 bases lying between them. The chain's CDR3 is CASSQDSRMNTEAFF. CDR3 coding DNA: TGCGCCAGCAGCCAAGATAGCAGAATGAACACTGAAGCTTTCTTT.